The 2 T cell receptor beta chains below all came from one sample that was sequenced in a study of CD8 T cells in Susac syndrome. RNA in amounts of roughly 0.45 to 1 ug was reverse transcribed with random hexamers. TCRdb re-called the immunoSEQ multiplex PCR reads with MiXCR, one entry per CDR3 protein. This repertoire shows around 200,000 distinct CDR3 sequences, around 90% found once; its top ten account for over 0.1%. Specimen: CD8+ T cells from PBMCs. Source of these receptors: a human donor with multiple sclerosis.

This chain links TRBV2 with TRBJ2-7, with 8 bases matching TRBD1. J was trimmed by 3 bases and V by 7 bases; bases with no gene match: 2. The CDR3 sequence is 12 residues long. Germline loops: CDR1 SNHLY, CDR2 FYNNEI. CDR3 DNA sequence: TGTGCCAGCACCAGGGGGCTCTACGAGCAGTACTTC. It encodes CASTRGLYEQYF.

The chain couples TRBV29-1 to TRBJ2-3; the D gene could be TRBD1 or TRBD2 (5 bases each). Trimming took off 8 bases at V and 6 bases at J, with 12 bases between the two ends. The CDR3 covers 11 residues. The germline gives CDR1 SQVTM, CDR2 ANQGSEA. The CDR3 region has the DNA TGCAGCCATAGGGGACGGGATACGCAGTATTTT. Its protein is CSHRGRDTQYF.